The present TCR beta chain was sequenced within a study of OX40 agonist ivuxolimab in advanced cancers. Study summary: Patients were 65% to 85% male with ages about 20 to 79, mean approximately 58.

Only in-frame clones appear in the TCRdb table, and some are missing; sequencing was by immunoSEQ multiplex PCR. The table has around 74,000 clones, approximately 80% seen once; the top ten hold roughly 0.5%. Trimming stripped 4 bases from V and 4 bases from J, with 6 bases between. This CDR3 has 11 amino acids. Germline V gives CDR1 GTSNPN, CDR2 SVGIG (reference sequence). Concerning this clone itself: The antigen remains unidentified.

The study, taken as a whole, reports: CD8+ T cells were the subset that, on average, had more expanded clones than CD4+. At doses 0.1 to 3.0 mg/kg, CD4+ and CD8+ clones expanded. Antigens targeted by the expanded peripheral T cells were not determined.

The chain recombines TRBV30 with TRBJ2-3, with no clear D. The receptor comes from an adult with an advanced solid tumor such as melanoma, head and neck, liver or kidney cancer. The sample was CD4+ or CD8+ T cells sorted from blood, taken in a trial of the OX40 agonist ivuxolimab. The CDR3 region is CAWIGPDTQYF. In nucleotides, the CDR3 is TGTGCCTGGATTGGTCCAGATACGCAGTATTTT.